This entry features one T cell receptor beta chain sequence. Per the germline V gene, CDR1 is SGHAT and CDR2 is FQDESV (reference sequence). V lost 4 bases, J lost 0 bases, and 3 bases stayed unmatched. The CDR3 is 15 residues long. The data originate from a study of OX40 agonist ivuxolimab in advanced cancers. Assay: immunoSEQ multiplex PCR; the TCRdb copy retains only in-frame clones and omits some. The sample shows roughly 60,000 clones, around 83% of them seen only once. Sequences were derived from CD4+ or CD8+ T cells sorted from blood, sampled in a trial of the OX40 agonist ivuxolimab. The TCR originated in an adult with an advanced solid tumor such as melanoma, head and neck, liver or kidney cancer. The rearrangement links TRBV11-1 to TRBJ1-1, with 9 bases identical to TRBD1. The CDR3 here is CASSSQGAMNTEAFF. DNA of the CDR3: TGTGCCAGCAGCTCACAGGGGGCTATGAACACTGAAGCTTTCTTT.